The TCR beta chain described here comes from a study of blood T cell repertoires in COVID-19. Study at large: From the United States, Italy and Spain came samples of acute and convalescent COVID-19. T cells, B-cell-depleted T cells, or PBMCs supplied cDNA or gDNA.

The V segment lost 4 bases and the J segment 4 bases; nucleotides outside the gene matches: 9. The germline CDR1 and CDR2 sequences are MNHEY and SVGEGT. CDR3 length equals 15 residues. In the authors' workflow: Amplification of reference gene primers provided the estimated nucleated cell counts. TCRdb's table, derived via immunoSEQ multiplex PCR, lists solely in-frame clones and lacks some. That table is the source of V, J and clone size, and D and trimming were worked out from the DNA. The sample gives approximately 200,000 clones, about 91% of which show up once; more than 3.5% is in the top ten. Sequenced sample: peripheral blood. The V gene is TRBV6-2 or TRBV6-3, the J gene TRBJ2-7; 8 nucleotides align to TRBD2. The sequence was obtained from a woman aged 25 to 45 with acute or convalescent COVID-19. The CDR3 DNA follows: TGTGCCAGCAGTTCCCCCTCGGGACTAGTATACGAGCAGTACTTC. Amino acid sequence: CASSSPSGLVYEQYF.